The 23 T cell receptor beta chains below come from one sample, sequenced in a study of cytomegalovirus exposure and HLA in healthy donors. 13 Jbeta primers and 60 Vbeta primers were used for the PCR. Profiled with immunoSEQ multiplex PCR; TCRdb holds only in-frame clones, not every one. The sample has just over 150,000 clones, 60% to 80% seen once. The source material was PBMCs. The receptor set was obtained from a woman in her forties or fifties in good health and CMV-seropositive.

This chain joins TRBV13 and TRBJ1-1, with 9 bases aligning to TRBD1. Germline assignment: CDR1 PRHDT and CDR2 FYEKMQ (reference sequence). CDR3 length: 16 residues. The junction had 8 bases not matched to a gene; V was cut back by 4 bases and J by 2 bases. The CDR3 DNA reads TGTGCCAGCAGCTCACCCCGGACAGGGGTAAACACTGAAGCTTTCTTT. Amino acids: CASSSPRTGVNTEAFF.

This clone was seen just once. DNA for the CDR3: TGCAGTGTTTTGAGAGGCCTGAACACCGGGGAGCTGTTTTTT. It encodes CSVLRGLNTGELFF. V is TRBV29-1 and J is TRBJ2-2; D gene ambiguous. Looked up from germline, CDR1 is SQVTM and CDR2 is ANQGSEA. The length of the CDR3 is 14 residues.

This clone was recorded a few times. The rearrangement uses TRBV7-8 and TRBJ2-2, with TRBD1 identical over 9 bases. Germline V CDR1 and CDR2: SGHVS, FQNEAQ. Germline trimming cut 6 bases from V and 5 bases from J; bases unmatched to any gene: 4. The length of the CDR3 is 14 residues. CDR3 region: CASSLDRGTGELFF. The DNA of the CDR3 is TGTGCCAGCAGTTTGGACAGGGGTACCGGGGAGCTGTTTTTT.

This chain uses TRBV19 with TRBJ1-2; D might be TRBD1 (5 bases). CDR1 is LNHDA and CDR2 is SQIVND in the germline V gene (reference sequence). CDR3 size: 14 residues. The germline V and J ends were trimmed by 3 bases and 7 bases, with 15 bases remaining between them. CDR3 nucleotides: TGTGCCAGTAGTATCGGGGGGGGTCCCGGTGGCTACACCTTC. Translation: CASSIGGGPGGYTF.

This clone was picked up a small number of times. The chain has TRBV7-8 and TRBJ2-3; perhaps TRBD1 as D (6 bases). Germline CDR1 reads SGHVS; CDR2 reads FQNEAQ. V was pared by 2 bases and J by 6 bases, with 18 bases between. The CDR3 sequence is 16 residues long. CDR3 DNA sequence: TGTGCCAGCAGCTTAAAGGCAGGGGTAGGAGTTGATACGCAGTATTTT. Its translation: CASSLKAGVGVDTQYF.

The chain links TRBV7-2 to TRBJ2-5, with D perhaps matching TRBD2 (6 bases). CDR1 is SGHTA and CDR2 is FQGNSA in the germline V gene. This CDR3 is 12 amino acids long. V dropped 2 bases and J dropped 10 bases, with 11 bases sitting between them. Here the CDR3 reads CASSLLLEGQYF. The DNA of the CDR3 is TGTGCCAGCAGCTTATTGCTGGAGGGCCAGTACTTC.

V and J are TRBV7-6 and TRBJ2-1; D not resolved. V was trimmed by 8 bases and J by 0 bases, leaving 14 bases between them. Germline V gene lookup returns CDR1 SGHVS and CDR2 FNYEAQ. This CDR3 is built from 15 residues. In DNA form, the CDR3 reads TGTGCCAGCGGCCCAAGTTTAAGCTCCTACAATGAGCAGTTCTTC. Protein product: CASGPSLSSYNEQFF. The variable domain in full, with the rest retrieved from reference TRBV7-6 and TRBJ2-1, is GAGVSQSPRYKVTKRGQDVALRCDPISGHVSLYWYRQALGQGPEFLTYFNYEAQQDKSGLPNDRFSAERPEGSISTLTIQRTEQRDSAMYRCASGPSLSSYNEQFFGPGTRLTVL.

J is TRBJ2-1 and V is TRBV28; 9 bases match TRBD2. The germline gives CDR1 MDHEN, CDR2 SYDVKM. The V gene end was trimmed by 2 bases and the J gene end by 8 bases; junction bases not matched to a gene: 10. The CDR3 is 16 amino acids. CDR3 loop: CASSLVRSGGIDEQFF. CDR3 DNA: TGTGCCAGCAGTTTAGTTCGCAGCGGGGGGATCGATGAGCAGTTCTTC.

This clone was found a few times. This rearrangement joins TRBV10-3 to TRBJ2-3; 7 bases map to TRBD2. The J segment lost 0 bases and the V segment lost 10 bases, leaving 7 bases of the junction unmatched. Germline assignment: CDR1 ENHRY and CDR2 SYGVKD. CDR3 length: 14 amino acids. CDR3 nucleotides: TGTGCCACGAGACTAGCACAGAGCACAGATACGCAGTATTTT. This sequence encodes CATRLAQSTDTQYF.

This clone has a handful of counts. CDR3 DNA sequence: TGTGCCAGCAGCGGACAGGAAATGTCCGGGGAGCTGTTTTTT. Translation: CASSGQEMSGELFF. The chain recombines TRBV6-1 with TRBJ2-2; 7 nucleotides agree with TRBD1. CDR1 is MNHNS, CDR2 SASEGT, per germline. The junction had 7 bases not matched to a gene; V was cut back by 6 bases and J by 6 bases. CDR3 length equals 14 residues.

This clone has only one observation. The gene calls are TRBV5-8 and TRBJ1-5; 12 bases are shared with TRBD1. Germline values: CDR1 SGHTS, CDR2 YDEGEE. The trim removed 4 bases at V and 6 bases at J, leaving 5 bases unmatched. This CDR3 spans 15 amino acids. In DNA, the CDR3 is TGTGCCAGCAGCGTGGGACAGGGGGCAGGTCAGCCCCAGCATTTT. Its protein product is CASSVGQGAGQPQHF. The whole variable domain, filled in from reference TRBV5-8 and TRBJ1-5, reads EAGVTQSPTHLIKTRGQQATLRCSPISGHTSVYWYQQALGLGLQFLLWYDEGEERNRGNFPPRFSGRQFPNYSSELNVNALELEDSALYLCASSVGQGAGQPQHFGDGTRLSIL.

The V gene is TRBV7-3, the J gene TRBJ2-1; TRBD2 matches 13 bases. V trimming: 5 bases; J trimming: 6 bases; junction bases outside the gene matches: 4. CDR3 length equals 15 residues. Germline V CDR1 and CDR2: SGHTA, FQGTGA. This CDR3 reads CASSPGLAGPNEQFF. CDR3 DNA: TGTGCCAGCAGCCCGGGACTAGCGGGGCCCAATGAGCAGTTCTTC.

The gene calls are TRBV27 and TRBJ2-7, with 9 positions matching TRBD2. This CDR3 is built from 16 residues. Unmatched junction bases numbered 9, after V lost 2 bases and J lost 4 bases. Germline V gene sequence: CDR1 MNHEY, CDR2 SMNVEV (reference sequence). The CDR3 DNA is TGTGCCAGCAGTTTAGAGGCGGGGGGGCCGTGGTACGAGCAGTACTTC. Protein sequence: CASSLEAGGPWYEQYF.

The V and J genes are TRBV5-1 and TRBJ2-3; 8 bases match TRBD1. Trimming cost V 7 bases and J 4 bases; bases outside gene matches: 5. The germline V gene encodes CDR1 SGHRS and CDR2 YFSETQ. The length of the CDR3 is 13 residues. The CDR3 nucleotides read TGCGCCAGCGGCACAGGGGGAGCAGATACGCAGTATTTT. Protein sequence: CASGTGGADTQYF.

This rearrangement joins TRBV14 to TRBJ2-7; D gene unclear. This CDR3 region has 14 residues. The germline V gene encodes CDR1 SGHDN and CDR2 FVKESK. The V end was cut by 1 base, the J end by 3 bases, with 10 bases between. The CDR3 protein is CASSQGQRLYEQYF. The DNA of the CDR3 is TGTGCCAGCAGCCAAGGGCAGAGACTCTACGAGCAGTACTTC.

This chain connects TRBV7-9 to TRBJ2-4; tentatively, D is TRBD2 (6 bases). The germline CDR1 and CDR2 sequences are SEHNR and FQNEAQ (reference sequence). The germline V and J ends were trimmed by 3 bases and 7 bases, with 16 bases remaining between them. The CDR3 sequence is 15 residues long. The CDR3 coding sequence is TGTGCCAGCAGCTTTGGGGCGGGATCGCATAACATTCAGTACTTC. Translating gives CASSFGAGSHNIQYF.

This chain connects TRBV5-1 to TRBJ2-7; TRBD1 matches at 9 bases. Germline V lookup: CDR1 SGHRS, CDR2 YFSETQ. J gave up 7 bases and V 4 bases, and 15 bases lay outside the gene matches. CDR3 length: 16 amino acids. CDR3 nucleotide sequence: TGCGCCAGCAGCCTAACACAGGGACAGGGCGATCGGGAGCAGTACTTC. This gives the protein CASSLTQGQGDREQYF.

The chain couples TRBV5-1 to TRBJ1-4; D is uncertain. CDR1 is SGHRS, CDR2 YFSETQ, per germline. Trimming shortened V by 3 bases and J by 7 bases, and 16 bases separated the two germline ends. CDR3 length equals 15 residues. CDR3 protein: CASSSNRGSSEKLFF. The CDR3 nucleotides read TGCGCCAGCAGCTCTAACAGAGGGTCTAGTGAAAAACTGTTTTTT.

The chain uses TRBV6-5 and TRBJ2-5; D possibly corresponds to TRBD1 (5 bases). Trimming stripped 5 bases from V and 5 bases from J, with 15 bases between. This CDR3 has 14 residues. The germline gives CDR1 MNHEY, CDR2 SVGAGI. The CDR3 nucleotides read TGTGCCAGCAGTGCTCAGGGTGGAAAGGAGACCCAGTACTTC. Protein sequence: CASSAQGGKETQYF.

This chain joins TRBV7-2 and TRBJ1-2; tentatively, D is TRBD1 (6 bases). Trimming removed 5 bases at V and 0 bases at J, with 16 bases between. There are 16 residues in the CDR3. Per germline, CDR1 SGHTA and CDR2 FQGNSA. CDR3 DNA: TGTGCCAGCAGCCCAAGACAGGAGCCCTCTAACTATGGCTACACCTTC. Encoded protein: CASSPRQEPSNYGYTF.

The rearrangement uses TRBV5-1 and TRBJ2-1, with a possible D match to TRBD1 (6 bases). Trimming took off 2 bases at V and 3 bases at J, with 12 bases between the two ends. The CDR3 loop spans 15 amino acids. Looked up from germline, CDR1 is SGHRS and CDR2 is YFSETQ. The CDR3 coding sequence is TGCGCCAGCAGCTTACAGGGCCCCAACTACAATGAGCAGTTCTTC. Its protein product is CASSLQGPNYNEQFF.

The V call is TRBV4-2, the J call TRBJ2-1; maybe TRBD2 (6 bases). The ends were cut back, 4 bases at V and 6 bases at J, with 10 bases in the middle. The CDR3 extends over 13 amino acids. In germline, CDR1 is LGHNA, CDR2 YNFKEQ. The CDR3 loop reads CASSPGTLNEQFF. The DNA for the CDR3 is TGTGCCAGCAGCCCCGGGACTCTCAATGAGCAGTTCTTC.

This clone was counted between two and nine times. The chain uses TRBV6-1 and TRBJ1-2; TRBD1 matches 9 bases. Per germline, CDR1 MNHNS and CDR2 SASEGT. The V and J ends lost 2 bases and 4 bases, in that order; junction bases with no gene match: 5. There are 15 residues in the CDR3. CDR3 sequence: CASSELGTGIYGYTF. DNA for the CDR3: TGTGCCAGCAGTGAATTAGGGACAGGGATCTATGGCTACACCTTC.